Each of the 18 T cell receptor beta chains below was sequenced from the same sample in a study of graft-versus-host responses after intestinal transplantation. No antigen is known for these receptors. Sequenced by immunoSEQ multiplex PCR; TCRdb stores in-frame clones only, minus some. The sample carries approximately 82,000 clones, over 85% recorded once. The sequenced sample was unstimulated CD8+ T cells sorted from spleen or lymph node cells, obtained before transplant. The receptors stem from a human donor who was the organ donor for an intestinal transplant.

The chain carries TRBV4-2 and TRBJ2-3; 10 nucleotides line up with TRBD2. Per the germline V gene, CDR1 is LGHNA and CDR2 is YNFKEQ. J lost 0 bases, V lost 6 bases, and 6 bases had no gene match. CDR3 length: 16 residues. CDR3 nucleotides: TGTGCCAGCAGTCCGACTAGCGGGCCTAGCACAGATACGCAGTATTTT. It codes for CASSPTSGPSTDTQYF.

This sequence joins TRBV4-1 and TRBJ2-5; TRBD2 agrees at 8 bases. This CDR3 region has 15 residues. Germline loops: CDR1 MGHRA, CDR2 YSYEKL. Trimming took 4 bases from V and 5 from J; bases not matched to a gene: 9. CDR3 protein: CASSLRGGRGETQYF. For the CDR3, the DNA is TGCGCCAGCAGCCTCCGCGGGGGGCGGGGGGAGACCCAGTACTTC.

The chain couples TRBV5-5 to TRBJ2-7; D is uncertain. Germline V gene sequence: CDR1 SGHKS, CDR2 YYEKEE (reference sequence). V was trimmed by 4 bases and J by 0 bases, leaving 8 bases between them. This CDR3 is 13 amino acids long. CDR3 region: CASSRTVSYEQYF. CDR3 nucleotides: TGTGCCAGCAGCCGTACGGTCTCCTACGAGCAGTACTTC.

The gene calls are TRBV6-1 and TRBJ2-5; 10 bases match TRBD2. CDR1 and CDR2 from the germline V gene are MNHNS and SASEGT. This CDR3 has 17 residues. V trimming: 0 bases; J trimming: 0 bases; junction bases outside the gene matches: 4. The CDR3 sequence is CASSEATSGVYQETQYF. CDR3 bases: TGTGCCAGCAGTGAAGCAACTAGCGGGGTGTACCAAGAGACCCAGTACTTC.

This clone was seen once. CDR3 residues: CASSLSGDRNTGELFF. Written as DNA, the CDR3 is TGTGCCAGCAGTTTGAGCGGGGATCGCAACACCGGGGAGCTGTTTTTT. The rearrangement links TRBV6-5 to TRBJ2-2, with 7 bases that match TRBD2. Germline lookup yields CDR1 MNHEY and CDR2 SVGAGI. The CDR3 totals 16 residues. V lost 4 bases and J lost 2; bases outside the gene matches: 7.

The rearrangement links TRBV10-3 to TRBJ2-1; D perhaps matches TRBD2 (6 bases). Germline assignment: CDR1 ENHRY and CDR2 SYGVKD. V was shortened by 8 bases and J by 10 bases, with 12 bases between the two germline ends. This CDR3 is built from 11 residues. Here the CDR3 reads CAISGGLEQFF. The CDR3 bases are TGTGCCATCTCCGGAGGACTAGAGCAGTTCTTC.

V usage is TRBV7-9 and J usage is TRBJ1-4; D is perhaps TRBD1 (5 bases). CDR1 and CDR2 (germline): SEHNR, FQNEAQ (reference sequence). The CDR3 has 14 amino acids. Trimming shortened V by 5 bases and J by 8 bases, and 15 bases separated the two germline ends. CDR3 sequence: CASSLPRTTEKLFF. The CDR3 DNA sequence: TGTGCCAGCAGCCTCCCGAGGACAACGGAAAAACTGTTTTTT.

The V call is TRBV4-3, the J call TRBJ2-2; TRBD2 aligns across 7 bases. The germline V gene has CDR1 LGHNA and CDR2 YSLEER. V was clipped by 8 bases and J by 7 bases; unmatched bases: 4. The CDR3 is made up of 12 amino acids. The chain's CDR3 is CASAGADGELFF. In DNA, the CDR3 is TGCGCCAGCGCGGGAGCCGACGGGGAGCTGTTTTTT.

The gene calls are TRBV9 and TRBJ2-5; D unresolved. This CDR3 has 13 residues. Germline V gives CDR1 SGDLS, CDR2 YYNGEE. V was cut by 3 bases and J by 2 bases, with 8 bases left in between. The CDR3 sequence: CASSAGLQETQYF. The CDR3 nucleotides are TGTGCCAGCAGCGCCGGGTTACAAGAGACCCAGTACTTC.

V is TRBV5-5 and J is TRBJ2-7; 7 bases agree with TRBD2. Germline V gene data show CDR1 as SGHKS and CDR2 as YYEKEE (reference sequence). This CDR3 spans 14 amino acids. V gave up 4 bases and J gave up 3 bases; unmatched junction bases: 7. This chain's CDR3 is CASSAGVSVYEQYF. The CDR3 region has the DNA TGTGCCAGCAGCGCGGGGGTCAGTGTCTACGAGCAGTACTTC.

This clone was counted only a few times. The chain couples TRBV5-4 to TRBJ1-2; 8 nucleotides match TRBD1. V lost 1 base to trimming and J lost 3 bases; unmatched junction nucleotides: 2. CDR1 and CDR2 from the germline V gene are SGHNT and YYREEE (reference sequence). This CDR3 is 14 amino acids long. The CDR3 spells CASSLHRGDYGYTF. DNA of the CDR3: TGTGCCAGCAGCTTGCACAGGGGGGACTATGGCTACACCTTC. Together with reference TRBV5-4 and TRBJ1-2, the CDR3 gives the full variable domain: ETGVTQSPTHLIKTRGQQVTLRCSSQSGHNTVSWYQQALGQGPQFIFQYYREEENGRGNFPPRFSGLQFPNYSSELNVNALELDDSALYLCASSLHRGDYGYTFGSGTRLTVV.

This chain uses TRBV4-3 with TRBJ2-7; 9 nucleotides agree with TRBD2. The length of the CDR3 is 17 residues. Germline V gene lookup returns CDR1 LGHNA and CDR2 YSLEER. The junction had 9 bases not matched to a gene; V was cut back by 0 bases and J by 3 bases. CDR3 sequence reads: CASSQEGDSGSVYEQYF. DNA for the CDR3: TGCGCCAGCAGCCAAGAGGGAGATAGCGGGAGTGTCTACGAGCAGTACTTC.

The CDR3 coding sequence is TGCGCCAGCAGCCCGGGGACAGGGGGTGTCTATGGCTACACCTTC. Encoded protein: CASSPGTGGVYGYTF. This chain links TRBV4-3 with TRBJ1-2, with 11 bases matching TRBD1. The V gene's germline CDR1 is LGHNA and CDR2 YSLEER. V lost 4 bases, J lost 4 bases, and 5 bases stayed unmatched. There are 15 residues in the CDR3.

The chain is built from TRBV25-1 and TRBJ2-3, with D perhaps matching TRBD2 (5 bases). V lost 2 bases and J 0 bases, leaving 15 bases between the germline ends. This CDR3 comprises 17 residues. Per germline, CDR1 MGHDK and CDR2 SYGVNS. The CDR3 region is CASSEGSSLFSTDTQYF. The CDR3, as DNA: TGTGCCAGCAGTGAAGGGAGCAGCCTTTTTAGCACAGATACGCAGTATTTT.

The chain couples TRBV19 to TRBJ1-2, with D possibly being TRBD1 (6 bases). Germline V gene data show CDR1 as LNHDA and CDR2 as SQIVND (reference sequence). The germline V and J ends were trimmed by 3 bases and 3 bases, with 14 bases remaining between them. The CDR3 is 15 residues long. CDR3 residues: CASSIAPGEDYGYTF. The CDR3 DNA reads TGTGCCAGTAGTATCGCTCCAGGGGAAGACTATGGCTACACCTTC.

V is TRBV5-1 and J is TRBJ2-5, with 9 bases identical to TRBD2. The ends lost 1 base at V and 5 bases at J; junction bases unmatched: 6. Germline assignment: CDR1 SGHRS and CDR2 YFSETQ. The CDR3 length is 15 residues. The CDR3: CASSLFSAGGETQYF. CDR3 nucleotides: TGCGCCAGCAGCTTGTTCTCGGCGGGAGGGGAGACCCAGTACTTC.

The chain has TRBV5-4 and TRBJ1-1, with 8 bases that match TRBD1. The CDR3 consists of 14 residues. The germline gives CDR1 SGHNT, CDR2 YYREEE (reference sequence). V gave up 4 bases and J gave up 4 bases; unmatched junction bases: 6. The CDR3 is CASSLLTGVTEAFF. As DNA, the CDR3 is TGTGCCAGCAGCCTTCTGACAGGGGTCACTGAAGCTTTCTTT.

The V gene is TRBV6-4, the J gene TRBJ2-2; 8 bases agree with TRBD2. The germline CDR1 and CDR2 sequences are MRHNA and SNTAGT. This CDR3 region has 15 residues. The ends lost 2 bases at V and 1 base at J; junction bases unmatched: 0. The CDR3: CASSDSGGNTGELFF. CDR3 DNA: TGTGCCAGCAGTGACAGCGGGGGGAACACCGGGGAGCTGTTTTTT.